These 30 T cell receptor beta chains were sequenced from one sample in a study of shared clonotypes between healthy human individuals. Profiled with immunoSEQ multiplex PCR; TCRdb holds only in-frame clones, not every one. The sample lists 520,000 or so clones, approximately 85% seen once, with roughly 13% in the top ten. Material for sequencing was PBMCs. Source of these receptors: a middle-aged woman in good health. Some clones in this sample may be carry-over from other donors' samples.

The chain is built from TRBV28 and TRBJ2-7; 8 nucleotides agree with TRBD1. Trimming took 7 bases from V and 1 from J; bases not matched to a gene: 3. The CDR3 contains 13 residues. CDR1 MDHEN and CDR2 SYDVKM come from the germline V gene. The CDR3 loop is CASTRTGSYEQYF. CDR3 coding DNA: TGTGCCAGCACTCGGACAGGGTCCTACGAGCAGTACTTC.

The genes are TRBV21-1 and TRBJ2-1. TRBV21-1 constitutes a pseudogene. This CDR3 is built from 13 residues. The CDR3 spells CASSKGSYNEQFF. Written as DNA, the CDR3 is TGTGCCAGCAGCAAAGGGTCCTACAATGAGCAGTTCTTC.

This clone showed up just once. The CDR3 region has the DNA TGCGCCAGCAGCTTCAGCGGGAGGGCGGGCACAGATACGCAGTATTTT. It specifies CASSFSGRAGTDTQYF. This chain links TRBV5-1 with TRBJ2-3, with 10 bases fitting TRBD2. J lost 1 base, V lost 2 bases, and 4 bases had no gene match. This CDR3 contains 16 residues. Germline V lookup: CDR1 SGHRS, CDR2 YFSETQ.

V usage is TRBV5-4 and J usage is TRBJ2-2; TRBD2 is a possible D gene (5 bases). The CDR3 consists of 16 residues. V shed 3 bases and J shed 1 base, with 13 bases lying between them. CDR1 and CDR2 (germline): SGHNT, YYREEE (reference sequence). The chain's CDR3 is CASSSAGSRNTGELFF. The CDR3 coding sequence is TGTGCCAGCAGCTCCGCGGGCTCGAGGAACACCGGGGAGCTGTTTTTT.

This clone was recorded once. V and J are TRBV7-2 and TRBJ2-3; D unresolved. Germline-derived CDR1 and CDR2 are SGHTA and FQGNSA. V was shortened by 5 bases and J by 3 bases, with 21 bases between the two germline ends. CDR3 size: 17 residues. This CDR3 is CASSRSPPPRNTDTQYF. For the CDR3, the DNA is TGTGCCAGCAGCCGGAGCCCACCTCCCCGGAATACAGATACGCAGTATTTT.

CDR3 sequence: CASSKGQGTDTQYF. The DNA of the CDR3 is TGCGCCAGCAGCAAAGGACAGGGTACAGATACGCAGTATTTT. The chain combines TRBV5-1 with TRBJ2-3, with TRBD1 identical over 8 bases. The germline gives CDR1 SGHRS, CDR2 YFSETQ. The ends lost 4 bases at V and 3 bases at J; junction bases unmatched: 4. CDR3 length: 14 residues. The full variable domain, with the rest looked up from reference TRBV5-1 and TRBJ2-3, is KAGVTQTPRYLIKTRGQQVTLSCSPISGHRSVSWYQQTPGQGLQFLFEYFSETQRNKGNFPGRFSGRQFSNSRSEMNVSTLELGDSALYLCASSKGQGTDTQYFGPGTRLTVL.

The J gene is TRBJ1-1, the V gene TRBV28; perhaps TRBD1 as D (5 bases). CDR1 is MDHEN and CDR2 is SYDVKM in the germline V gene. V shed 6 bases and J shed 1 base, with 18 bases lying between them. The CDR3 is 16 residues long. CDR3 in DNA: TGTGCCAGCAGCCCACCTCCGGGGGGAGGGAACACTGAAGCTTTCTTT. It specifies CASSPPPGGGNTEAFF.

The V gene is TRBV11-1, the J gene TRBJ2-1, with D perhaps being TRBD1 or TRBD2 (8 bases each). The germline V gene has CDR1 SGHAT and CDR2 FQDESV (reference sequence). V lost 0 bases, J lost 3 bases, and 21 bases lay in between. The CDR3 length is 19 residues. CDR3 region: CASSLARGHSGVFYNEQFF. In DNA, the CDR3 is TGTGCCAGCAGCTTAGCCAGGGGGCATAGCGGGGTTTTCTACAATGAGCAGTTCTTC.

The rearrangement uses TRBV5-1 and TRBJ1-4; D is perhaps TRBD1 (5 bases). The V gene's germline CDR1 is SGHRS and CDR2 YFSETQ. V was pared by 1 base and J by 7 bases, with 14 bases between. This CDR3 is 15 amino acids long. The CDR3 reads CASSLMGTFGEKLFF. In DNA, the CDR3 is TGCGCCAGCAGCTTGATGGGGACCTTTGGTGAAAAACTGTTTTTT.

CDR3 sequence reads: CASSVTQGRSEQFF. The CDR3 coding sequence is TGTGCCAGCAGCGTAACCCAGGGTAGGTCTGAGCAGTTCTTC. The chain joins TRBV9 to TRBJ2-1; a possible D gene is TRBD1 (5 bases). Germline-derived CDR1 and CDR2 are SGDLS and YYNGEE. The CDR3 is 14 residues long. V was cut by 1 base and J by 9 bases, with 14 bases left in between.

Concerning this clone: Other DNA sequences in this specimen translate into the identical CDR3. This chain links TRBV7-9 with TRBJ2-5; TRBD2 might be the D (5 bases). CDR1 SEHNR and CDR2 FQNEAQ come from the germline V gene (reference sequence). V lost 0 bases, J lost 5 bases, and 7 bases lay in between. There are 13 residues in the CDR3. In DNA form, the CDR3 reads TGTGCCAGCAGCTTAGCGGGAGCGGAGACCCAGTACTTC. Translating gives CASSLAGAETQYF.

CDR3 DNA: TGTGCCACCAGCAGAGATGGGGGAGCGGGTGCGATCTACGAGCAGTACTTC. Protein: CATSRDGGAGAIYEQYF. The chain recombines TRBV15 with TRBJ2-7, with a possible D match to TRBD2 (6 bases). The germline CDR1 and CDR2 sequences are LNHNV and YYDKDF (reference sequence). There are 17 residues in the CDR3. Deletions cut 0 bases from V and 3 bases from J, with 18 bases between.

This rearrangement joins TRBV6-6 to TRBJ2-7; 8 positions match TRBD2. From germline, CDR1 is MNHNY and CDR2 SVGAGI (reference sequence). V gave up 10 bases and J gave up 1 base; unmatched junction bases: 9. The CDR3 spans 14 residues. CDR3 nucleotides: TGTGCCACCGAGAGCGGGAGTGGGTCCTACGAGCAGTACTTC. Its translation: CATESGSGSYEQYF.

The rearrangement joins TRBV6-1 to TRBJ2-7; D uncertain. Trimming left V 3 bases short and J 0 bases short, with 12 bases between. Germline lookup yields CDR1 MNHNS and CDR2 SASEGT. The CDR3 is 15 amino acids. CDR3: CASSDIGRNSYEQYF. The DNA of the CDR3 is TGTGCCAGCAGTGATATCGGCCGGAACTCCTACGAGCAGTACTTC.

J is TRBJ2-3 and V is TRBV11-2, with D unresolved. CDR3 length equals 14 residues. Germline-derived CDR1 and CDR2 are SGHAT and FQNNGV. The V end lost 5 bases, the J end lost 3 bases, and 12 bases lay between the germline ends. The CDR3 region is CASSPMATTDTQYF. CDR3 coding DNA: TGTGCCAGCAGCCCGATGGCAACGACAGATACGCAGTATTTT.

The chain uses TRBV19 and TRBJ1-2, with 11 bases that match TRBD1. The CDR3 runs to 17 residues. Germline-derived CDR1 and CDR2 are LNHDA and SQIVND (reference sequence). Unmatched junction bases numbered 13, after V lost 4 bases and J lost 6 bases. The CDR3, as DNA: TGTGCCAGTAGTACCGATCCCGGACAGGGGGCAAGGGATGGCTACACCTTC. This gives the protein CASSTDPGQGARDGYTF.

The chain joins TRBV20-1 to TRBJ2-1; D call uncertain. CDR3 length: 11 residues. V lost 5 bases and J 10 bases, leaving 12 bases between the germline ends. Germline V CDR1 and CDR2: DFQATT, SNEGSKA (reference sequence). The CDR3 loop is CSASLLSEQFF. The CDR3 DNA sequence: TGCAGTGCTTCCCTCCTATCCGAGCAGTTCTTC.

This clone came up many times. The chain employs TRBV19 and TRBJ2-2; tentatively, D is TRBD1 (5 bases). CDR3 length equals 17 residues. Deletions cut 1 base from V and 4 bases from J, with 16 bases between. The germline CDR1 and CDR2 sequences are LNHDA and SQIVND (reference sequence). In nucleotides, the CDR3 is TGTGCCAGTAGTATAGTAGGCACAGGCTTTAGCACCGGGGAGCTGTTTTTT. This encodes CASSIVGTGFSTGELFF.

The genes are TRBV5-1 and TRBJ1-4; a weak D match, TRBD1 (5 bases). V was clipped by 4 bases and J by 1 base, with 23 bases between them. There are 19 residues in the CDR3. The germline V gene has CDR1 SGHRS and CDR2 YFSETQ. The CDR3 DNA follows: TGCGCCAGCAGCAGGGACCTGGCCCGGCAGGGCAGAACTAATGAAAAACTGTTTTTT. The encoded protein is CASSRDLARQGRTNEKLFF.

The rearrangement joins TRBV7-8 to TRBJ2-7, with unresolved D. The CDR3 runs 16 residues. V lost 2 bases to trimming and J lost 2 bases, with 16 bases between them. The V gene's germline CDR1 is SGHVS and CDR2 FQNEAQ. The CDR3 region has the DNA TGTGCCAGCAGCTTAAATTGGTTGAGGAACCCCTACGAGCAGTACTTC. Translating gives CASSLNWLRNPYEQYF.

J is TRBJ1-1 and V is TRBV25-1, with TRBD1 matching 7 bases. In germline, CDR1 is MGHDK, CDR2 SYGVNS. After removal of 2 bases from V and 5 bases from J, the junction contained 8 bases not matched to a gene. This CDR3 spans 15 amino acids. The CDR3 loop reads CASSETNTGVTEAFF. CDR3 coding DNA: TGTGCCAGCAGTGAAACAAATACAGGGGTAACTGAAGCTTTCTTT.

The DNA for the CDR3 is TGTGCCACCGTTGGACTAGCGCCATTTATGGATACGCAGTATTTT. It translates to CATVGLAPFMDTQYF. V and J are TRBV10-3 and TRBJ2-3; 9 bases map to TRBD2. J lost 6 bases, V lost 10 bases, and 14 bases had no gene match. The germline V gene has CDR1 ENHRY and CDR2 SYGVKD. There are 15 residues in the CDR3.

Comment on this clone: In the same sample, other DNA sequences code for this CDR3. The chain links TRBV9 to TRBJ2-3, with 8 bases aligning to TRBD1. Germline V CDR1 and CDR2: SGDLS, YYNGEE. Trimming took 2 bases from V and 4 from J; bases not matched to a gene: 6. The CDR3 loop spans 15 amino acids. The CDR3 DNA follows: TGTGCCAGCAGCGTCTCAGGGGGCGGTTCAGATACGCAGTATTTT. As protein: CASSVSGGGSDTQYF.

The chain joins TRBV5-5 to TRBJ1-2; D remains unclear. There are 16 residues in the CDR3. Trimming left V 0 bases short and J 4 bases short, with 16 bases between. Germline V gene sequence: CDR1 SGHKS, CDR2 YYEKEE (reference sequence). The CDR3 nucleotides read TGTGCCAGCAGCTTGGTGTGGTGGCAGGAGACCTATGGCTACACCTTC. Its protein is CASSLVWWQETYGYTF.

This chain uses TRBV28 with TRBJ1-2, with 11 bases fitting TRBD1. The CDR3 loop spans 14 amino acids. V lost 6 bases and J lost 6; bases outside the gene matches: 6. Per the germline V gene, CDR1 is MDHEN and CDR2 is SYDVKM. The CDR3 nucleotides read TGTGCCAGCAGCCTCCGGGACAGGGGGGATGGCTACACCTTC. Translating it yields CASSLRDRGDGYTF.

The gene calls are TRBV9 and TRBJ2-1; D possibly corresponds to TRBD1 (5 bases). V was trimmed by 3 bases and J by 9 bases, leaving 16 bases between them. The germline gives CDR1 SGDLS, CDR2 YYNGEE. This CDR3 spans 14 amino acids. CDR3 sequence (DNA): TGTGCCAGCAGCGCCCGTCCTCAGGGTCTTGAGCAGTTCTTC. Protein product: CASSARPQGLEQFF.

V usage is TRBV6-5 and J usage is TRBJ1-1; D gene uncertain. The V gene lost 6 bases and the J gene lost 3 bases, with 11 bases spanning the gap. CDR3 length: 13 amino acids. The V gene's germline CDR1 is MNHEY and CDR2 SVGAGI. Written as DNA, the CDR3 is TGTGCCAGCAGGGACCCCGAGGACACTGAAGCTTTCTTT. Its translation: CASRDPEDTEAFF.

This clone showed up many times. This chain connects TRBV11-1 to TRBJ2-5; D unresolved. The CDR3 extends over 13 amino acids. Germline values: CDR1 SGHAT, CDR2 FQDESV (reference sequence). Trimming removed 5 bases at V and 4 bases at J, with 11 bases between. CDR3 in amino acids: CASSLGVAETQYF. CDR3 DNA sequence: TGTGCCAGCAGCCTCGGAGTTGCAGAGACCCAGTACTTC.

The rearrangement uses TRBV18 and TRBJ2-7, with 12 bases fitting TRBD2. Germline CDR1 and CDR2: KGHSH and LQKENI. The CDR3 spans 15 residues. Unmatched junction bases numbered 9, after V lost 7 bases and J lost 5 bases. The CDR3 sequence: CASLPLAGGSHEQYF. CDR3 nucleotide sequence: TGTGCCAGCTTACCGCTAGCGGGAGGGTCCCACGAGCAGTACTTC.

The V call is TRBV30, the J call TRBJ2-5; the D gene could be TRBD1 or TRBD2 (5 bases each). The V gene's germline CDR1 is GTSNPN and CDR2 SVGIG (reference sequence). This CDR3 has 14 residues. The ends were cut back, 2 bases at V and 9 bases at J, with 19 bases in the middle. The CDR3 DNA reads as TGTGCCTGGAGTAGTGTACTCGGGGCGGTAGCCCAGTACTTC. The encoded protein is CAWSSVLGAVAQYF.